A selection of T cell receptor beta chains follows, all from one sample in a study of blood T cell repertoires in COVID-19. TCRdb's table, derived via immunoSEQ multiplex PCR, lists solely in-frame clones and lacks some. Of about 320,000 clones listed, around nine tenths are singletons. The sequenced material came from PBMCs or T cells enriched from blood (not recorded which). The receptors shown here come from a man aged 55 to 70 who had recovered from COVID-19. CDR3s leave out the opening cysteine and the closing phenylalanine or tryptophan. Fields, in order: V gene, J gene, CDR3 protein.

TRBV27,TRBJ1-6,ASTLGQPRGSPLH
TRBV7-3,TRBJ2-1,ASSPKVAGGINEQF
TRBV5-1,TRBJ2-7,ASARTSGSYEQY
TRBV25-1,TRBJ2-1,ASSEYQKHNEQF
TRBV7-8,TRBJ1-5,ASSSQGLGQPQH
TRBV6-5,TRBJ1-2,ASSSRGGNGYT
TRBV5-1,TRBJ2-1,ASSAGGVYNEQF
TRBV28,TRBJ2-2,ASSSPGTSNTGELF
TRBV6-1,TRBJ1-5,ASSEDRGGNQPQH
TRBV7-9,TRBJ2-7,ASSSLTPPYEQY
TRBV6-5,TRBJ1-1,ASSRDRTNTEAF
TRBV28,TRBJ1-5,ASSLWAGNNPYNQPQH
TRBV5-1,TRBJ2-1,ASSLSRGDNEQF
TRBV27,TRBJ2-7,ASSLRDSYEQY
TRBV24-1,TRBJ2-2,ATSRSGTGVTGELF
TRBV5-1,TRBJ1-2,ASSPNRGQSYGYT
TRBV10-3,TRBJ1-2,AISEGRPQGYYGYT
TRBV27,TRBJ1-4,ASSLAGGAEKLF
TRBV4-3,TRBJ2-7,ASSRSIRQDHVYEQY
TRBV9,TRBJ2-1,ASSPQGLDNEQF
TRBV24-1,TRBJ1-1,ATRSGKMNTEAF
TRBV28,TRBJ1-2,ASSPRGQGASNYGYT
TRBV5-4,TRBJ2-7,ASSYEYEQY
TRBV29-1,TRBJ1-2,SVTTGGGYGYT
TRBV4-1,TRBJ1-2,ASSQSGTGNYGYT
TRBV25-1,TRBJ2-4,ASSEYAGQEAKNIQY
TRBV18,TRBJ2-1,ASSPLEGSYNEQF
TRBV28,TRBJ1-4,ASSWGTGRVEELF
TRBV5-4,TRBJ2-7,ASSPGLAPYEQY
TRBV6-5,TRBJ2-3,ASRGAGTTDTQY
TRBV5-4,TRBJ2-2,ASSLVRGETGELF
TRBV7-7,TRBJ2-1,ASSLLLTSAYNEQF
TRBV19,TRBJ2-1,ASSTLRAGASYNEQF
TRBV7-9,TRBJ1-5,ASSVQGNSNQPQH
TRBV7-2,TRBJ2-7,ASSVTSEVSYEQY
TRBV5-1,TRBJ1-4,ASSLGPGGNEKLF
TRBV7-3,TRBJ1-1,ASSPSTGAEAF
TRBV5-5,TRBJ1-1,ASSERQGRGVTEAF
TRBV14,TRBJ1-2,ASSPSLVRGQYGYT
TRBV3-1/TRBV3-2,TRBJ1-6,ASSSHENSPLH
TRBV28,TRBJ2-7,ASRVQPGEQY
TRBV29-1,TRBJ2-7,SVASYTYEQY
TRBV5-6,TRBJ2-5,ASSLLMAGGLQETQY
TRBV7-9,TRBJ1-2,ASSPLRPQGGYGYT
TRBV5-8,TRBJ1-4,ASSLGGTVNEKLF
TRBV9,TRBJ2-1,ASSVTYSQGHRSYNEQF